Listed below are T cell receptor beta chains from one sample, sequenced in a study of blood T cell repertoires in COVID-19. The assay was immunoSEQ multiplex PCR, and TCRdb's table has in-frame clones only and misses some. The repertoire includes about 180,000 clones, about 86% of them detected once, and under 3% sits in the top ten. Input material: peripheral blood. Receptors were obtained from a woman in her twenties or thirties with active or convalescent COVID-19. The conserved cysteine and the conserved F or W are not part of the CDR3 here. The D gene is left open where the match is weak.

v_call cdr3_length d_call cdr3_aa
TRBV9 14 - ASSVGPGEIANGYT
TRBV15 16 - ATSRDLVAGQIYNEQF
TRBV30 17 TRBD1 AWSVPTGQGMSWGTEAF
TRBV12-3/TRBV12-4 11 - ASSLSGYNEQF
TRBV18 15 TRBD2 ASSPLPPSGSSYEQY
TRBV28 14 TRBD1 ASSPGQVSSGNTIY
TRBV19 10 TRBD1 ATATGPYGYT
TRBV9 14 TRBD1 ASRQSDRGPTGELF
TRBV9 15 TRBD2 ASSAPRAGGSYNEQF
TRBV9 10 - ASSVTGNTIY
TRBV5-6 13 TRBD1 ASSSYRGANTEAF
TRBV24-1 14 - ATSDSGGAGRYEQY
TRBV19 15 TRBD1 ASSRGDRGLSNEKLF
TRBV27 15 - ASRNIFMTGKRYGYT
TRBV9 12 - ASSVDAGPYEQY
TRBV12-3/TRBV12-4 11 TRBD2 ASSTKRGVTQY
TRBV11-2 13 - ASSRGGVPNEKLF
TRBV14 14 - ASTRWRAEYNSPLH
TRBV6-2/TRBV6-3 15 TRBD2 ASSYSGLAESTDTQY
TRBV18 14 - ASSPVTGWGTDTQY
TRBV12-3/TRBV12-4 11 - ASTHGGRDGYT
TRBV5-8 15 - ASSFRGATPSTDTQY
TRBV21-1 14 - ASSKGGTYSNQPQH
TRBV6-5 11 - ATLGGWGEKLF
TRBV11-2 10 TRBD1 ASSVRDRELF
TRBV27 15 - ASSFSSRTVVREKLF
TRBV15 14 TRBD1 ATSRDRGQAKNIQY
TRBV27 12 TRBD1 ASSLGQVNTEAF
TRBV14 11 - ASSQTGNTEAF
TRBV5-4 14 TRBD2 ASSSTPRLAAGELF
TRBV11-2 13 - ASSLKGESQETQY
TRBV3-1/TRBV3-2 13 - ASSQEVAVMYEQF
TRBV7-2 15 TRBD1 ASSLAGTGVNTGELF